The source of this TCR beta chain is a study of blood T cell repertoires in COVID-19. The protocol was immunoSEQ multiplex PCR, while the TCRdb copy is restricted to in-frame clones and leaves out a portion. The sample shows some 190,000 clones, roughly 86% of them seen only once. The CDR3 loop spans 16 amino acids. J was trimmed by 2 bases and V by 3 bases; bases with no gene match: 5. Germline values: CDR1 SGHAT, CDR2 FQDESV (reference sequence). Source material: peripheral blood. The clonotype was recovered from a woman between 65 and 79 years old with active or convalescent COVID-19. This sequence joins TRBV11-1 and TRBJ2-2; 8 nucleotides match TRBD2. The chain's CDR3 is CASSLILAGNTGELFF. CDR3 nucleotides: TGTGCCAGCAGCTTGATCCTAGCGGGTAACACCGGGGAGCTGTTTTTT.